This passage covers 22 T cell receptor beta chains from one sample sequenced in a study of cytomegalovirus exposure and HLA in healthy donors. Use of 60 Vbeta and 13 Jbeta primers characterized the PCR. TCRdb's table, derived via immunoSEQ multiplex PCR, lists solely in-frame clones and lacks some. The data show fewer than 250,000 clones, roughly nine tenths seen once. The sequenced sample consisted of PBMCs. The receptors originated from a boy between 2 and 15 years old in good health and CMV-seronegative.

The CDR3 nucleotides read TGCAGCGTTGTTTGGGAGAGCTCCTACAATGAGCAGTTCTTC. Translated: CSVVWESSYNEQFF. The chain couples TRBV29-1 to TRBJ2-1, with D possibly TRBD2 on 5 matching bases. Germline V lookup: CDR1 SQVTM, CDR2 ANQGSEA. V lost 4 bases and J 0 bases, leaving 10 bases between the germline ends. The CDR3 is 14 amino acids.

The V and J genes are TRBV18 and TRBJ1-1; 9 bases map to TRBD1. V lost 3 bases, J lost 0 bases, and 11 bases stayed unmatched. The CDR3 has 18 residues. Germline V gene lookup returns CDR1 KGHSH and CDR2 LQKENI. The CDR3 reads CASSPFPDRGVMNTEAFF. In DNA, the CDR3 is TGTGCCAGCTCACCCTTCCCGGACAGGGGAGTTATGAACACTGAAGCTTTCTTT.

This chain joins TRBV27 and TRBJ1-2, with TRBD1 matching 7 bases. CDR1 and CDR2 (germline): MNHEY, SMNVEV (reference sequence). V was pared by 4 bases and J by 7 bases, with 6 bases of the junction left unmatched. This CDR3 spans 13 amino acids. CDR3 residues: CASSSDRVGGYTF. For the CDR3, the DNA is TGTGCCAGCAGTTCCGACAGGGTCGGTGGCTACACCTTC.

The rearrangement links TRBV19 to TRBJ1-5; D remains unclear. This CDR3 comprises 14 residues. V was cut by 3 bases and J by 2 bases, with 8 bases left in between. The germline V gene has CDR1 LNHDA and CDR2 SQIVND (reference sequence). CDR3 amino acids: CASSIREGNQPQHF. CDR3 DNA sequence: TGTGCCAGTAGTATCCGGGAAGGCAATCAGCCCCAGCATTTT.

This chain connects TRBV11-2 to TRBJ1-2; the match to TRBD1 covers 8 bases. Germline loops: CDR1 SGHAT, CDR2 FQNNGV. Trimming removed 5 bases from V and 8 bases from J; junction bases left unmatched: 13. CDR3 size: 15 residues. CDR3 in amino acids: CASSRGQGFITGYTF. CDR3 nucleotide sequence: TGTGCCAGCAGCCGAGGACAGGGATTCATAACGGGCTACACCTTC.

This clone was found a few times. The rearrangement joins TRBV15 to TRBJ1-4; the D gene is possibly TRBD1 (5 bases). Germline V gene sequence: CDR1 LNHNV, CDR2 YYDKDF (reference sequence). V lost 1 base to trimming and J lost 8 bases, with 14 bases between them. The CDR3 is made up of 15 amino acids. The CDR3: CATSRGAGTGEKLFF. Written as DNA, the CDR3 is TGTGCCACCAGCAGAGGGGCGGGGACTGGCGAAAAACTGTTTTTT.

In the case of this clone: The germline gene is not matched at one end of the junction; a read error may be the cause. The chain carries TRBV7-9 and TRBJ1-1; D may be TRBD1 (6 bases). Per the germline V gene, CDR1 is SEHNR and CDR2 is FQNEAQ (reference sequence). The CDR3 sequence is 16 residues long. Here the CDR3 DNA reads TGTTCCAGCAGCTTAGGGTTGCAGGGGCGAGGGACTGAAGCTTTCTTT. Residues: CSSSLGLQGRGTEAFF.

The chain carries TRBV9 and TRBJ2-2; D possibly corresponds to TRBD1 (6 bases). CDR1 is SGDLS, CDR2 YYNGEE, per germline. With 7 bases removed from V and 1 base from J, the gap between germline ends came to 11 bases. The CDR3 totals 14 residues. CDR3 nucleotides: TGTGCCAGCGAATCCAGGGGGAACACCGGGGAGCTGTTTTTT. It yields the protein CASESRGNTGELFF.

This clone was seen only once. The V call is TRBV19, the J call TRBJ1-6; D may be TRBD1 (6 bases). The CDR3 is made up of 14 amino acids. V was pared by 4 bases and J by 6 bases, with 10 bases between. Germline loops: CDR1 LNHDA, CDR2 SQIVND (reference sequence). For the CDR3, the DNA is TGTGCCAGTAGTACAGGGGAGAGTAATTCACCCCTCCACTTT. This encodes CASSTGESNSPLHF.

V usage is TRBV6-5 and J usage is TRBJ1-1; a possible D gene is TRBD1 (5 bases). Trimming stripped 9 bases from V and 3 bases from J, with 11 bases between. Germline V gene data show CDR1 as MNHEY and CDR2 as SVGAGI. The CDR3 consists of 12 residues. CDR3 in amino acids: CAREGLDTEAFF. Written as DNA, the CDR3 is TGTGCCAGGGAGGGACTGGACACTGAAGCTTTCTTT.

The chain carries TRBV6-1 and TRBJ1-2, with D hard to call. Trimming removed 4 bases at V and 5 bases at J, with 17 bases between. Germline V CDR1 and CDR2: MNHNS, SASEGT. This CDR3 is built from 15 residues. The CDR3 here is CASSVPRTGKYGYTF. The CDR3 DNA reads as TGTGCCAGCAGTGTACCCCGGACGGGGAAATATGGCTACACCTTC.

The gene calls are TRBV6-5 and TRBJ2-1; the match to TRBD2 covers 14 bases. Trimming took 6 bases from V and 8 from J; bases not matched to a gene: 6. This CDR3 has 15 residues. Germline V gene sequence: CDR1 MNHEY, CDR2 SVGAGI. DNA for the CDR3: TGTGCCAGCAGCCCGGGACTAGCGGGAGTTCATGAGCAGTTCTTC. It encodes CASSPGLAGVHEQFF.

The chain combines TRBV5-1 with TRBJ1-1, with D possibly matching TRBD1 (6 bases). CDR3 size: 15 residues. Trimming shortened V by 4 bases and J by 0 bases, and 13 bases separated the two germline ends. Germline V gene data show CDR1 as SGHRS and CDR2 as YFSETQ. Here the CDR3 DNA reads TGCGCCAGCAGCACCTACACAGGGATGAACACTGAAGCTTTCTTT. It translates to CASSTYTGMNTEAFF.

The gene calls are TRBV9 and TRBJ1-6; D is ambiguous. V was pared by 4 bases and J by 5 bases, with 19 bases between. This CDR3 spans 17 amino acids. Germline loops: CDR1 SGDLS, CDR2 YYNGEE. DNA for the CDR3: TGTGCCAGCAGCCTCAGTTCGTCGCTCCGTAATAATTCACCCCTCCACTTT. This translates into CASSLSSSLRNNSPLHF.

The chain links TRBV11-3 to TRBJ2-2; no clear D gene. The CDR3 totals 13 residues. The germline V gene encodes CDR1 SGHNT and CDR2 YENEEA. The V end was cut by 2 bases, the J end by 4 bases, with 5 bases between. Written as DNA, the CDR3 is TGTGCCAGCAGCTTATCGGGCACCGGGGAGCTGTTTTTT. This translates into CASSLSGTGELFF.

The rearrangement uses TRBV19 and TRBJ1-6; 9 nucleotides align to TRBD1. The CDR3 is 17 residues long. The V segment lost 5 bases and the J segment 8 bases; nucleotides outside the gene matches: 13. Per the germline V gene, CDR1 is LNHDA and CDR2 is SQIVND (reference sequence). The CDR3 DNA follows: TGTGCCAGTAGTCCGGGACAGGGAATATTGGGCGATTCACCCCTCCACTTT. Protein sequence: CASSPGQGILGDSPLHF.

This clone was recorded once. The CDR3 sequence: CASSSLRDVSMGTEAFF. CDR3 bases: TGTGCCAGCAGCTCCTTACGGGATGTGTCTATGGGCACTGAAGCTTTCTTT. The chain is built from TRBV11-2 and TRBJ1-1; no reliable D call. There are 17 residues in the CDR3. Per the germline V gene, CDR1 is SGHAT and CDR2 is FQNNGV. V shed 4 bases and J shed 4 bases, with 22 bases lying between them.

The chain is built from TRBV5-6 and TRBJ2-5; 9 positions match TRBD1. Germline CDR1 is SGHDT and CDR2 is YYEEEE. The CDR3 extends over 15 amino acids. V shed 4 bases, J shed 3 bases, and the junction held 7 bases outside the gene matches. CDR3 nucleotides: TGTGCCAGCAGCCAAACAGGGGGCGCGGAAGAGACCCAGTACTTC. The encoded protein is CASSQTGGAEETQYF.

The chain carries TRBV14 and TRBJ2-5; 8 bases match TRBD2. Germline CDR1 is SGHDN and CDR2 is FVKESK. The CDR3 sequence is 17 residues long. The V gene end was trimmed by 3 bases and the J gene end by 2 bases; junction bases not matched to a gene: 11. Here the CDR3 DNA reads TGTGCCAGCAGCCAGACCGGAATAGCGGGGAGACAAGAGACCCAGTACTTC. Its translation is CASSQTGIAGRQETQYF.

This chain links TRBV2 with TRBJ1-2; TRBD1 aligns across 7 bases. The CDR3 loop spans 12 amino acids. Germline values: CDR1 SNHLY, CDR2 FYNNEI. V dropped 10 bases and J dropped 1; count of bases not matched to a gene: 3. The CDR3 DNA follows: TGTGCCACAGGGGGGAATAACTATGGCTACACCTTC. Residues: CATGGNNYGYTF.

The rearrangement joins TRBV5-4 to TRBJ2-7, with D perhaps TRBD2 (5 bases). The length of the CDR3 is 14 residues. Germline CDR1 reads SGHNT; CDR2 reads YYREEE (reference sequence). V was cut by 4 bases and J by 2 bases, with 13 bases left in between. CDR3 DNA sequence: TGTGCCAGCAGCCCTAAAGAGGGCGCCTACGAGCAGTACTTC. The encoded protein is CASSPKEGAYEQYF. Based on the CDR3 plus reference TRBV5-4 and TRBJ2-7, the full variable domain is ETGVTQSPTHLIKTRGQQVTLRCSSQSGHNTVSWYQQALGQGPQFIFQYYREEENGRGNFPPRFSGLQFPNYSSELNVNALELDDSALYLCASSPKEGAYEQYFGPGTRLTVT.

The rearrangement uses TRBV7-9 and TRBJ2-5; the match to TRBD1 covers 9 bases. The J call is doubtful: the DNA matches TRBJ2-7 better. This CDR3 is 14 amino acids long. Germline V gives CDR1 SEHNR, CDR2 FQNEAQ (reference sequence). The CDR3 here is CASSSPGQGYEQYF. Here the CDR3 DNA reads TGTGCCAGCAGCTCTCCGGGACAGGGCTACGAGCAGTACTTC.